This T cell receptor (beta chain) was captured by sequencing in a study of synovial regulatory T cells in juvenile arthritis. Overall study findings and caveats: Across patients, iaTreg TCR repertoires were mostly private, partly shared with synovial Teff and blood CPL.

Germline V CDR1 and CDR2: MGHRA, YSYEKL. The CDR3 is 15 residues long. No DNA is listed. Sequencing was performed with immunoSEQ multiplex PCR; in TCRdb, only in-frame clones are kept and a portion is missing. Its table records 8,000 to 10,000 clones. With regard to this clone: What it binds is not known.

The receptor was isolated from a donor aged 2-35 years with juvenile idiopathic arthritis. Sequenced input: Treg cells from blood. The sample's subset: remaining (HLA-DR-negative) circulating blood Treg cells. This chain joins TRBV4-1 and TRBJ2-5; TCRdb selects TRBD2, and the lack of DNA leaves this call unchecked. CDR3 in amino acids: CASSQAARGSYEQYF.